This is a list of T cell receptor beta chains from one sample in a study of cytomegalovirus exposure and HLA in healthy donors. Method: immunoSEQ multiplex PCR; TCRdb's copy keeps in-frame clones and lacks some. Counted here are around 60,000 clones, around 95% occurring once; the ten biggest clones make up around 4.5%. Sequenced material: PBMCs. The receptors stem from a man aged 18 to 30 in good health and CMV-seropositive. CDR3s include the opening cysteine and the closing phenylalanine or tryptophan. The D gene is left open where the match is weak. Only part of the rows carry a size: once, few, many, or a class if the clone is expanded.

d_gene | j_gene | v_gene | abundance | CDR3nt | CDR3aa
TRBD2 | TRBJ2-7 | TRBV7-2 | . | TGTGCCAGCAGCTTTGGCGGGAGACTTTACGAGCAGTACTTC | CASSFGGRLYEQYF
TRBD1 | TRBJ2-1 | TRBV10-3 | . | TGTGCCATCAGTGAGCGGGACAGGGGTCCCTACAATGAGCAGTTCTTC | CAISERDRGPYNEQFF
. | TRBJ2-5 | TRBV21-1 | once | TGTGCCAGCAGCATGGGACTAGCGGGAGCGGGGACCCAGTACTTC | CASSMGLAGAGTQYF
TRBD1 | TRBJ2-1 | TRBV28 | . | TGTGCCAGCAGCGACGGACAGGGAGGCTTGAATGAGCAGTTCTTC | CASSDGQGGLNEQFF
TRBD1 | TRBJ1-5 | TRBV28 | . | TGTGCCAGCAGTAGGGGACAGGTTTATTATAGCAATCAGCCCCAGCATTTT | CASSRGQVYYSNQPQHF
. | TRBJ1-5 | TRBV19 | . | TGTGCCAGTAGTATAGCCAAGGGGTCAGATCAGCCCCAGCATTTT | CASSIAKGSDQPQHF
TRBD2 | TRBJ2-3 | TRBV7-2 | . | TGTGCCAGCAGCACTAGCGGTCCCCGGCTTAGCACAGATACGCAGTATTTT | CASSTSGPRLSTDTQYF
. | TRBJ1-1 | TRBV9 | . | TGTGCCAGCAGAGTAATAGATGGGGGGGCTATGGGAGCTTTCTTT | CASRVIDGGAMGAFF
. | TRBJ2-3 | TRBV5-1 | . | TGCGCCAGCTTTAGCAGCCTCACAGATACGCAGTATTTT | CASFSSLTDTQYF
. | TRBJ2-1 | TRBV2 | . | TGTGCCAGCAGTGAATGGAGGGAGTTCAATGAGCAGTTCTTC | CASSEWREFNEQFF
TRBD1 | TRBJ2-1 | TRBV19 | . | TGTGCCAGTAAGAAGACAGGGTGGTCCTACAATGAGCAGTTCTTC | CASKKTGWSYNEQFF
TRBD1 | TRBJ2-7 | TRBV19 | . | TGTGCCAGTAGTATGGGACAGGGGGCGAGGTACGAGCAGTACTTC | CASSMGQGARYEQYF
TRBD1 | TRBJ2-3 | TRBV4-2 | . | TGTGCCAGCAGCTCTTTCGCCCAGGGGGCCGGCACAGATACGCAGTATTTT | CASSSFAQGAGTDTQYF
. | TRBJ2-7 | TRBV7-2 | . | TGTGCCAGCAGCTTATTTCCTAGCCCAAGCTCCTACGAGCAGTACTTC | CASSLFPSPSSYEQYF
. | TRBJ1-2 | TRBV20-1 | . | TGCAGTGCTAGCCGCGGGGGTGGCTACACCTTC | CSASRGGGYTF
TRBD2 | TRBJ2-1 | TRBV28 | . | TGTGCCAGCAGTTTATTTTGGATCGGCCGTACTAGCGGGAGGGACAATGAGCAGTTCTTC | CASSLFWIGRTSGRDNEQFF
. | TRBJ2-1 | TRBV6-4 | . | TGTGCCAGCAGTGACTCCGGAGGGGCTTCCTACAATGAGCAGTTCTTC | CASSDSGGASYNEQFF
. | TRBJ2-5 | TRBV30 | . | TGTGCCTGTTGTGACAGAGAGACCCAGTACTTC | CACCDRETQYF
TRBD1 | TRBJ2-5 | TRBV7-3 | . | TGTGCCAGCAGCTTGGGACAGCACCAAGAGACCCAGTACTTC | CASSLGQHQETQYF
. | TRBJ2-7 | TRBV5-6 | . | TGTGCCAGCAGCCTAAACGACGAGCAGTACTTC | CASSLNDEQYF
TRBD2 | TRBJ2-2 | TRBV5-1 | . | TGCGCCAGCACCCCCTCTACTAGCGTCGCCGGGGAGCTGTTTTTT | CASTPSTSVAGELFF
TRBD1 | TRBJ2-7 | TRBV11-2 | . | TGTGCCAGCAGCTTAGTGTTTAGCGGACAGGGCTACGAGCAGTACTTC | CASSLVFSGQGYEQYF
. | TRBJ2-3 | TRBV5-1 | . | TGCGCCAGCAGCTTGGGGGGCAGGGGCACAGATACGCAGTATTTT | CASSLGGRGTDTQYF
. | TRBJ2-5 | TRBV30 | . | TGTGCCTGGAATGGGGGGAGCGGCGTTGGGACCCAGTACTTC | CAWNGGSGVGTQYF
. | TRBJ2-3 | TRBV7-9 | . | TGTGCCAGCAGCTTAGCTAGCGGAGTGGATACGCAGTATTTT | CASSLASGVDTQYF
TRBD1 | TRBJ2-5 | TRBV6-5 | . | TGTGCCAGCAGTAGGGGGCAGGAGACCCAGTACTTC | CASSRGQETQYF
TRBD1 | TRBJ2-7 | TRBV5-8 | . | TGTGCCAGCACCAGGACAGGAGGCTACGAGCAGTACTTC | CASTRTGGYEQYF
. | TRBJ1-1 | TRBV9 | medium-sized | TGTGCCAGCAGCGTAGCTTCTGGCGGCCATAACACTGAAGCTTTCTTT | CASSVASGGHNTEAFF
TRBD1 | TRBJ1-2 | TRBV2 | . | TGTGCCAGCAGTGAGGTGGTCAGGGGGAATGGCTACACCTTC | CASSEVVRGNGYTF
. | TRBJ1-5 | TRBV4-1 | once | TGCGCCAGCAGCCGAAGCCCTAGCAATCAGCCCCAGCATTTT | CASSRSPSNQPQHF
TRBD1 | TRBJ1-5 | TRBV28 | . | TGTGCCAGCGGATACAGGGGTGATCAGCCCCAGCATTTT | CASGYRGDQPQHF
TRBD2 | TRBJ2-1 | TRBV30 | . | TGTGCCTGGAAACCCGCCCCCCCCCTAGCGGGGGGCAATGAGCAGTTCTTC | CAWKPAPPLAGGNEQFF
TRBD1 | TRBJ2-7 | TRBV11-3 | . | TGTGCCAGCAGCGCGGGGACAGGTTACGAGCAGTACTTC | CASSAGTGYEQYF
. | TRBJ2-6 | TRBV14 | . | TGTGCCAGCAGCCAAAAAAAGGGGCTAATGGGGGCCAACGTCCTGACTTTC | CASSQKKGLMGANVLTF
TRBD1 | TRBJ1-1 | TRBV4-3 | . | TGCGCCAGCAGCCGAAGCGGACAGGGGGCGAGGGAAGCTTTCTTT | CASSRSGQGAREAFF
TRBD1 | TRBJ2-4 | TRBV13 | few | TGTGCCAGCAGCCAACCGGGACAGGGAAAAAACATTCAGTACTTC | CASSQPGQGKNIQYF
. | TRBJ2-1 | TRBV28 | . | TGTGCCAGCACCGGAGGCTCCTACAATGAGCAGTTCTTC | CASTGGSYNEQFF
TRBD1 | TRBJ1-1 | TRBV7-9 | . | TGTGCCAGCAGCTCGACAGGGCCCGGGTTGAACACTGAAGCTTTCTTT | CASSSTGPGLNTEAFF
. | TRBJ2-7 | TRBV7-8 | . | TGTGCCAGCAGCCCCCTGCGCGAGCAGTACTTC | CASSPLREQYF
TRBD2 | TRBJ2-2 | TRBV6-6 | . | TGTGCCAGCAGGGTGGCGGGAGAGGGCACCGGGGAGCTGTTTTTT | CASRVAGEGTGELFF
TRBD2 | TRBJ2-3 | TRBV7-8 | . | TGTGCCAGCAGCTCTCAGCGGGATTACCGCACAGATACGCAGTATTTT | CASSSQRDYRTDTQYF
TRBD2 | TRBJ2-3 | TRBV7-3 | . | TGTGCCAGCAGCCCCGGACTAGCGGGGGGGACAGATACGCAGTATTTT | CASSPGLAGGTDTQYF
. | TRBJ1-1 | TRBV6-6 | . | TGTGCCAGCATTCTAAAGGGGTCTGGTGAAGCTTTCTTT | CASILKGSGEAFF
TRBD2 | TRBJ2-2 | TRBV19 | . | TGTGCCAGTAGTATTAAGGTCCGGACTAGCTGGGGCGGGGAGCTGTTTTTT | CASSIKVRTSWGGELFF
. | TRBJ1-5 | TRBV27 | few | TGTGCCAGCAGTTTCGACAGCGCCGAGGGAGGGCCCCAGCATTTT | CASSFDSAEGGPQHF
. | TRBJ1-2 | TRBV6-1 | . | TGTGCCAGCGTCCGCTCCGGCCCGGGGAAGTATGGCTACACCTTC | CASVRSGPGKYGYTF
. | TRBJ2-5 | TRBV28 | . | TGTGCCAGCAGCTTATCGGACCGGGGAGGGACCCAGTACTTC | CASSLSDRGGTQYF
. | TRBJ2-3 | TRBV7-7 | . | TGTGCTAGCAGCCCCTTGGGCACTAGCACAGATACGCAGTATTTT | CASSPLGTSTDTQYF
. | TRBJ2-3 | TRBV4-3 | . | TGCGCCAGCAGCCGGAATTGGAGGGGGCGTGCAGATACGCAGTATTTT | CASSRNWRGRADTQYF
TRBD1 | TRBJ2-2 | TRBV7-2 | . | TGTGCCAGCAGTTCCGGGACAGTATCCGGGGAGCTGTTTTTT | CASSSGTVSGELFF
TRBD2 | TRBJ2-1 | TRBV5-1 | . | TGCGCCAGCAGCTTGTGGGCGGGAGACGAGCAGTTCTTC | CASSLWAGDEQFF
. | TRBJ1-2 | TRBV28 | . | TGTGCCAGCTCACGCCGGGGGTTGGCCTATGGCTACACCTTC | CASSRRGLAYGYTF
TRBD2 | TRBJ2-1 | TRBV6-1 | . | TGTGCCAGGGCCGGACTAGCGGGAAGGAATGAGCAGTTCTTC | CARAGLAGRNEQFF
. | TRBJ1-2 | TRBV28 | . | TGTGCCAGCAGTTTTGAGGGCGCTATTGGGTTCTATGGCTACACCTTC | CASSFEGAIGFYGYTF
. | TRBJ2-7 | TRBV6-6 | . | TGTGCCAGCAGTTACTCGACTAACTCCTACGAGCAGTACTTC | CASSYSTNSYEQYF
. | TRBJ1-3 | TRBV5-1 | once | TGCGCCAGCAGCCGATCAGGTTCCGCACAGACACTCTCTGGAAACACCATATATTTT | CASSRSGSAQTLSGNTIYF